This T cell receptor beta chain was profiled in a study of blood T cell repertoires in COVID-19. Study-level information: COVID-19 samples collected from the United States, Italy and Spain covered acute and convalescent phases. The analysed material was cDNA or gDNA that came from T cells, B-cell-depleted T cells, or PBMCs.

Study processing details: The authors estimated nucleated cell counts from reference gene primer amplification. The repertoire was sequenced with immunoSEQ multiplex PCR; TCRdb's copy has only in-frame clones and lacks some. V and J calls and clone size follow that table, whereas D and trimming were derived from the DNA. The sample has around 330,000 clones, roughly 90% seen once; the top ten hold 3.5% to 4.5%. The CDR3 has 16 residues. V was shortened by 3 bases and J by 1 base, with 15 bases between the two germline ends. CDR1 SGHTA and CDR2 FQGTGA come from the germline V gene. The source is a woman aged 50 to 60 with active or convalescent COVID-19. The specimen sequenced was peripheral blood. V usage is TRBV7-3 and J usage is TRBJ1-1; no firm D call. CDR3 nucleotide sequence: TGTGCCAGCAGCTTTCCCCCAACGGGAACGAACACTGAAGCTTTCTTT. It yields the protein CASSFPPTGTNTEAFF.